This T cell receptor (beta chain) was profiled in a study of graft-versus-host responses after intestinal transplantation. Study-wide background: Among the recipients, transplants were multivisceral, liver-intestinal, or isolated intestinal.

The germline CDR1 and CDR2 sequences are MNHNS and SASEGT. V lost 1 base and J 0 bases, leaving 9 bases between the germline ends. The CDR3 contains 16 residues. Study findings and constraints: The recipient marrow held GvH clones, and some of them showed up first in ileum or blood. Circulating GvH clone levels at their peak were associated with HvG declines (early post-transplant).

TCRdb keeps only in-frame clones here, not all; method: immunoSEQ multiplex PCR. The table records approximately 54,000 clones, roughly 89% of them present only once. Concerning this clone: Its antigen remains unidentified.

Sequenced material: PBMCs, taken 650 to 690 days after intestinal transplant. The gene calls are TRBV6-1 and TRBJ2-2; either TRBD1 or TRBD2 may fit D (6 bases each). The sequence came from a human patient who received an intestinal transplant, so some T cells may come from the graft donor. The CDR3 region is CASSEVGGPNTGELFF. In DNA form, the CDR3 reads TGTGCCAGCAGTGAAGTGGGGGGCCCGAACACCGGGGAGCTGTTTTTT.